Sequencing of this TCR beta chain was carried out in a study of T cells in Graves' hyperthyroidism and ophthalmopathy. About the study: Peripheral blood was secured at the point of initial diagnosis, before any treatment.

RNA transcripts were the template for amplifying TCR beta CDR3 regions. HTBI primers were used for first-round RT-PCR of the TCR CDR3. A single record per CDR3 protein comes from TCRdb applying MiXCR to the multiplex PCR reads. Of 500,000 to 750,000 distinct CDR3 sequences in the sample, 15% to 19% were seen once. This clonotype appeared a few times. V trimming: 1 base; J trimming: 5 bases; junction bases outside the gene matches: 17. This CDR3 spans 18 amino acids. The germline V gene has CDR1 DFQATT and CDR2 SNEGSKA (reference sequence). The TCR comes from a young woman with Graves' hyperthyroidism. The material sequenced was blood. The chain employs TRBV20-1 and TRBJ2-7, with 10 bases that match TRBD2. CDR3 DNA sequence: TGCAGTGCTAGAGCTTTACCAGCGGGAGGGCCACGTCCTAACGAGCAGTACTTC. Residues: CSARALPAGGPRPNEQYF.